This record concerns one T cell receptor (beta chain) sequence. CDR3 size: 15 residues. Germline assignment: CDR1 SEHNR and CDR2 FQNEAQ (reference sequence). V was trimmed by 4 bases and J by 5 bases, leaving 18 bases between them. Sequencing was performed with immunoSEQ multiplex PCR; in TCRdb, only in-frame clones are kept and a portion is missing. The sample contains roughly 240,000 clones, roughly 82% of which appear only once. This entry is derived from a study of blood T cell repertoires in COVID-19. Overall study context: The cDNA or gDNA used as material had been derived from T cells, B-cell-depleted T cells, or PBMCs.

V gene TRBV7-9 combines with J gene TRBJ2-7; D is perhaps TRBD1 (6 bases). The TCR was taken from a woman aged 45-65 years who had recovered from COVID-19. Sequences were obtained from PBMCs or T cells enriched from blood (not recorded which). CDR3 DNA: TGTGCCAGCAGCTCAAGTGCACAGGGAAGGAACGAGCAGTACTTC. Its translation is CASSSSAQGRNEQYF.